This TCR beta chain emerged from a study of control samples from healthy donors and cancer patients. This CDR3 region has 14 residues. V lost 1 base and J 2 bases, leaving 8 bases between the germline ends. Germline CDR1 reads KGHSH; CDR2 reads LQKENI. Sequenced by immunoSEQ multiplex PCR; TCRdb stores in-frame clones only, minus some. Seen here are around 120,000 clones, 70% to 90% observed once, and the top ten hold about 2.7%. This sequence joins TRBV18 and TRBJ1-1; the D is unclear. This receptor was identified in a man in his fifties or sixties in good health. The specimen sequenced was blood. CDR3 in amino acids: CASSPQSENTEAFF. Written as DNA, the CDR3 is TGTGCCAGCTCACCACAGTCGGAAAACACTGAAGCTTTCTTT.